This T cell receptor (beta chain) stems from a study of cytomegalovirus exposure and HLA in healthy donors. Findings of the study overall: Later examination showed HLA-associated TCR beta chains had greater clonal expansion than equally common others. In a later analysis, TCR association rates varied by HLA locus: DRB1 most, HLA-C fewest. The study carried out a later analysis of TCR beta sequences. It associated 15,000 to 20,000 of them with specific HLA alleles at a false discovery rate of 0.05. Reports indicate that TCR beta sequences accurately predicted the HLA-A and HLA-B alleles of most subjects.

Only one count was recorded for this clone. Its antigen remains unidentified. The germline V gene encodes CDR1 MNHNY and CDR2 SVGAGI (reference sequence). This CDR3 spans 14 amino acids. V was cut by 3 bases and J by 5 bases, with 13 bases left in between. Primers: 60 Vbeta forward and 13 Jbeta reverse. The method was immunoSEQ multiplex PCR; TCRdb's version includes in-frame clones alone and lacks a portion of them. The sample consists of roughly 140,000 clones, over 75% of them appearing once. J is TRBJ1-2 and V is TRBV6-6; D is ambiguous. The specimen was PBMCs. The receptor comes from a man aged 25 to 40 in good health and CMV-seropositive. This chain's CDR3 is CASSYSGELYGYTF. Here the CDR3 DNA reads TGTGCCAGCAGTTATAGCGGAGAACTGTATGGCTACACCTTC.